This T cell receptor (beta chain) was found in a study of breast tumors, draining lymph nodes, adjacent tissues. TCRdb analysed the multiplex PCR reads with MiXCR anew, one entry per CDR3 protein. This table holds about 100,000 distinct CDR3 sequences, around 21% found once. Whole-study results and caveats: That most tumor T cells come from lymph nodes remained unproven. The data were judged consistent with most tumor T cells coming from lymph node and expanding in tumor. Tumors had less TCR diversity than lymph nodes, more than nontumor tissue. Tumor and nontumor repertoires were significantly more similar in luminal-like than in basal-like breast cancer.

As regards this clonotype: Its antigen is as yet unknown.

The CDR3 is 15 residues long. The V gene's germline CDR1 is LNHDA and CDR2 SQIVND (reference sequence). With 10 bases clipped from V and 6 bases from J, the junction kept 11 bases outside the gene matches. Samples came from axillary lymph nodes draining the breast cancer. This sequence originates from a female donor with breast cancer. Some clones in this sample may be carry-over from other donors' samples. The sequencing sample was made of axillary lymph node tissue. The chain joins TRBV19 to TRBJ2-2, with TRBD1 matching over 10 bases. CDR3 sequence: CANDLGQGEPGELFF. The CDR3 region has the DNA TGTGCCAATGATCTTGGACAGGGGGAACCCGGGGAGCTGTTTTTT.